This TCR beta chain was recovered during a study of blood T cell repertoires in COVID-19. Enrollment of patients from Seattle took place during active infection, with longitudinal follow-up. V lost 2 bases and J lost 8, with 24 bases in between. Germline lookup yields CDR1 SNHLY and CDR2 FYNNEI. This CDR3 is built from 18 residues. Under the authors' procedure: It was from reference gene primer amplification that nucleated cell counts were estimated. Measured with immunoSEQ multiplex PCR; TCRdb has only the in-frame clones, and not every one. V and J calls and clone size are those listed in that table; D and trimming were worked out from the DNA. In the table there are 380,000 or so clones, approximately 86% of which are singletons.

The chain carries TRBV2 and TRBJ1-4, with D perhaps matching TRBD1 (6 bases). The origin of this receptor is a woman in her fifties or sixties with COVID-19, enrolled during active disease. The sequenced sample consisted of peripheral blood. CDR3 DNA: TGTGCCAGCAGTGAATGGGTAACAGGGCCCCTTGGAAGGGAAAAACTGTTTTTT. As protein: CASSEWVTGPLGREKLFF.